The subject of this entry is one T cell receptor beta chain. This entry comes from a study of control samples from healthy donors and cancer patients. The CDR3 covers 14 residues. V shed 8 bases and J shed 5 bases, with 16 bases lying between them. Germline V lookup: CDR1 LGHNA, CDR2 YNFKEQ. Clones were read by immunoSEQ multiplex PCR, and TCRdb kept only the in-frame ones, dropping some. The table shows 400,000 to 500,000 clones, with over 75% occurring only once. Specimen: PBMCs. V usage is TRBV4-2 and J usage is TRBJ2-1, with a tentative D call TRBD2 (6 bases). The receptor was isolated from a man aged 40-49 years with head and neck cancer. The CDR3 region has the DNA TGTGCCAGCCGAGGAACTGGGGGGAACAATGAGCAGTTCTTC. Amino acids: CASRGTGGNNEQFF.